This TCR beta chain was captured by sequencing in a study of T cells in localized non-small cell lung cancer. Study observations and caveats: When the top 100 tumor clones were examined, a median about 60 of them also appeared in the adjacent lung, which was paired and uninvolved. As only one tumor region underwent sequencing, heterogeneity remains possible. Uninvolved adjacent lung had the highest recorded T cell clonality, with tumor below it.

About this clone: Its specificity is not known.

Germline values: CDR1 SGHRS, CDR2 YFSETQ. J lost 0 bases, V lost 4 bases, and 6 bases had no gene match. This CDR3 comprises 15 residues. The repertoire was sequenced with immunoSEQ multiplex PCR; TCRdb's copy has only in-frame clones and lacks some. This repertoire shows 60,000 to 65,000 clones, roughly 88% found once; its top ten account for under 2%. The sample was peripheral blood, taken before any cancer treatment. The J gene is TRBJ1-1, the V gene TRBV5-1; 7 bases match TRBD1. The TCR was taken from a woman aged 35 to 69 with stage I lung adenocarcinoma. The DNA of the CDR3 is TGCGCCAGCAGCCTAGGACAGGTTGTGAACACTGAAGCTTTCTTT. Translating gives CASSLGQVVNTEAFF.